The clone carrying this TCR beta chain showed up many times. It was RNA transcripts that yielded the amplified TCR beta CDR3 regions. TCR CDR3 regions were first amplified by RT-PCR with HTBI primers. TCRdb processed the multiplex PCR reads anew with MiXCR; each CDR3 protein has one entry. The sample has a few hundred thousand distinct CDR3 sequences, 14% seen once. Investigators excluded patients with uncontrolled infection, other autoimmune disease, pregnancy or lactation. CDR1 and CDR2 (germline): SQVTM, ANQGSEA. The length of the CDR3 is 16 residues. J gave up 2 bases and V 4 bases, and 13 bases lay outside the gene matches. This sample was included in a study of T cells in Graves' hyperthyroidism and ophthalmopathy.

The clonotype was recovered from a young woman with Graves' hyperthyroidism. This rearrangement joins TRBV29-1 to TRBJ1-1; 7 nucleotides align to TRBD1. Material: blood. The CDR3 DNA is TGCAGCGTTGCGCCGATACTACAGGGGCTTAACACTGAAGCTTTCTTT. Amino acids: CSVAPILQGLNTEAFF. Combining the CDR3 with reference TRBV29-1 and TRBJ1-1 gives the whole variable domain SAVISQKPSRDICQRGTSLTIQCQVDSQVTMMFWYRQQPGQSLTLIATANQGSEATYESGFVIDKFPISRPNLTFSTLTVSNMSPEDSSIYLCSVAPILQGLNTEAFFGQGTRLTVV.